Presented here are 12 T cell receptor beta chains from one specimen sequenced in a study of T cell changes during pregnancy in multiple sclerosis. The method was immunoSEQ multiplex PCR; TCRdb's version includes in-frame clones alone and lacks a portion of them. The data contain 64,000 or so clones, 92% of them singletons. The starting material was peripheral blood, obtained in the first trimester of pregnancy. These receptors all come from a female donor with multiple sclerosis, enrolled in a pregnancy study.

The chain links TRBV20-1 to TRBJ2-1; D call uncertain. The CDR3 contains 11 residues. V lost 7 bases to trimming and J lost 5 bases, with 9 bases between them. The germline CDR1 and CDR2 sequences are DFQATT and SNEGSKA (reference sequence). The DNA for the CDR3 is TGCAGTGTGGCCGCCCACAATGAGCAGTTCTTC. Amino acids: CSVAAHNEQFF.

The chain is built from TRBV29-1 and TRBJ1-2; 9 bases fit TRBD1. Germline V gives CDR1 SQVTM, CDR2 ANQGSEA. The CDR3 is 15 amino acids. Trimming took 3 bases from V and 6 from J; bases not matched to a gene: 11. CDR3 in amino acids: CSVDGTGNGENGYTF. The CDR3 DNA is TGCAGCGTTGATGGGACAGGGAATGGCGAGAATGGCTACACCTTC. The complete variable domain, with remaining parts taken from reference TRBV29-1 and TRBJ1-2, reads SAVISQKPSRDICQRGTSLTIQCQVDSQVTMMFWYRQQPGQSLTLIATANQGSEATYESGFVIDKFPISRPNLTFSTLTVSNMSPEDSSIYLCSVDGTGNGENGYTFGSGTRLTVV.

The rearrangement joins TRBV25-1 to TRBJ1-1, with 7 bases that match TRBD1. The V and J ends lost 6 bases and 3 bases, in that order; junction bases with no gene match: 4. The germline CDR1 and CDR2 sequences are MGHDK and SYGVNS. The CDR3 runs 13 residues. The CDR3 bases are TGTGCCAGCAGAGGAGGGACAGACACTGAAGCTTTCTTT. It yields the protein CASRGGTDTEAFF. Based on the CDR3 plus reference TRBV25-1 and TRBJ1-1, the full variable domain is EADIYQTPRYLVIGTGKKITLECSQTMGHDKMYWYQQDPGMELHLIHYSYGVNSTEKGDLSSESTVSRIRTEHFPLTLESARPSHTSQYLCASRGGTDTEAFFGQGTRLTVV.

J is TRBJ2-3 and V is TRBV6-5; D is undetermined. Trimming cost V 6 bases and J 6 bases, with 13 bases left between them. CDR3 length: 13 residues. Germline assignment: CDR1 MNHEY and CDR2 SVGAGI. The CDR3, as DNA: TGTGCCAGCAGCGCCTCTCACGGGGATACGCAGTATTTT. Its protein product is CASSASHGDTQYF.

The CDR3 reads CASSPYSNQPQHF. The CDR3 nucleotides are TGTGCCAGCAGTCCGTATAGCAATCAGCCCCAGCATTTT. The rearrangement uses TRBV28 and TRBJ1-5; D is uncertain. There are 13 residues in the CDR3. The V gene's germline CDR1 is MDHEN and CDR2 SYDVKM. V lost 5 bases and J lost 0, with 5 bases in between.

This sequence joins TRBV18 and TRBJ2-3, with a tentative D call TRBD2 (6 bases). The CDR3 sequence is 13 residues long. Germline values: CDR1 KGHSH, CDR2 LQKENI. V was cut by 5 bases and J by 3 bases, with 9 bases left in between. The CDR3 coding sequence is TGTGCCAGCTCAATGCTAGCGACAGATACGCAGTATTTT. Translation: CASSMLATDTQYF.

The chain combines TRBV11-3 with TRBJ2-3; tentative D call: TRBD2 (7 bases). V was shortened by 1 base and J by 3 bases, with 14 bases between the two germline ends. In germline, CDR1 is SGHNT, CDR2 YENEEA. This CDR3 has 16 residues. Here the CDR3 DNA reads TGTGCCAGCAGCTTAGCCGGGGGGCGGGAGACAGATACGCAGTATTTT. Its protein product is CASSLAGGRETDTQYF.

The V gene is TRBV19, the J gene TRBJ2-2; D uncertain. Germline CDR1 reads LNHDA; CDR2 reads SQIVND (reference sequence). CDR3 size: 14 residues. V lost 2 bases and J lost 2, with 6 bases in between. CDR3: CASSINRNTGELFF. CDR3 nucleotide sequence: TGTGCCAGTAGTATAAACAGAAACACCGGGGAGCTGTTTTTT.

The V call is TRBV7-2, the J call TRBJ2-7; 12 nucleotides line up with TRBD1. V lost 3 bases and J lost 2; bases outside the gene matches: 5. The CDR3 length is 16 residues. Germline loops: CDR1 SGHTA, CDR2 FQGNSA. The chain's CDR3 is CASSFSGTGGPYEQYF. In nucleotides, the CDR3 is TGTGCCAGCAGCTTCTCCGGGACAGGGGGCCCCTACGAGCAGTACTTC.

This chain links TRBV5-1 with TRBJ2-1; 7 bases fit TRBD1. J was trimmed by 0 bases and V by 2 bases; bases with no gene match: 5. This CDR3 spans 16 amino acids. Germline-derived CDR1 and CDR2 are SGHRS and YFSETQ. As DNA, the CDR3 is TGCGCCAGCAGCTTCGGACAGGTCCGCTCCTACAATGAGCAGTTCTTC. Protein: CASSFGQVRSYNEQFF.

The chain has TRBV2 and TRBJ2-1; TRBD2 matches at 9 bases. The V gene's germline CDR1 is SNHLY and CDR2 FYNNEI. V lost 2 bases, J lost 0 bases, and 2 bases stayed unmatched. The CDR3 extends over 16 amino acids. This CDR3 reads CASSEFSGSSYNEQFF. CDR3 coding DNA: TGTGCCAGCAGTGAATTTAGCGGGAGCTCCTACAATGAGCAGTTCTTC. The full variable domain, its missing parts supplied by reference TRBV2 and TRBJ2-1, is EPEVTQTPSHQVTQMGQEVILRCVPISNHLYFYWYRQILGQKVEFLVSFYNNEISEKSEIFDDQFSVERPDGSNFTLKIRSTKLEDSAMYFCASSEFSGSSYNEQFFGPGTRLTVL.

The rearrangement links TRBV6-9 to TRBJ2-1; 12 nucleotides match TRBD2. The CDR3 is made up of 15 amino acids. Germline V gene lookup returns CDR1 MNHGY and CDR2 SVAAGI. Trimming cost V 10 bases and J 7 bases; bases outside gene matches: 11. The CDR3 reads CATDVGLAGKNEQFF. CDR3 nucleotide sequence: TGTGCCACCGACGTAGGACTAGCGGGGAAGAATGAGCAGTTCTTC.